The clone carrying this T cell receptor beta chain has just a few counts. The record originates from a study of T-cell memory formation after mild COVID-19. The CDR3 consists of 16 residues. CDR1 is ENHRY and CDR2 is SYGVKD in the germline V gene. After removal of 3 bases from V and 0 bases from J, the junction contained 4 bases not matched to a gene. TCRdb itself ran the 5' RACE reads through MiXCR, one entry per CDR3 protein. Seen here are about 360,000 distinct CDR3 sequences, 13% to 15% observed once, and the top ten hold around 21%. This clonotype originated in a man in his late teens or twenties who had mild COVID-19 (a few samples of this study predate the infection). Cell type and time point are not known. The chain carries TRBV10-3 and TRBJ1-3; 8 nucleotides line up with TRBD1. The specimen sequenced was PBMCs or a T cell subset sorted from them (not recorded which). CDR3 loop: CAISDGQGPSGNTIYF. The CDR3 region has the DNA TGTGCCATCAGTGACGGACAGGGCCCCTCTGGAAACACCATATATTTT.